This T cell receptor beta chain was observed in a study of post-analysis software for immune sequencing data. As for the study in general: The courses of disease that were included comprised relapsing-remitting, secondary progressive and progressive-relapsing multiple sclerosis. Study-wide findings and caveats: When compared against controls, multiple sclerosis patients showed significantly lower normalized Chao1 diversity. F-measure co-clustering was strong for batch-matched samples.

Incorporated into the TCR beta cDNA libraries were unique molecular identifiers, which served to reduce PCR and sequencing biases. Input populations of 1 to 10 million T cells gave rise to approximately 500,000 cDNA molecules. TCRdb re-called the PCR reads through MiXCR, storing one row per CDR3 protein. The table records 650,000 to 850,000 distinct CDR3 sequences, under 70% of them present only once. With respect to this clonotype: The antigen is undetermined.

Sequenced: blood. The sequence came from a girl aged 5-17 years with multiple sclerosis.

This chain's CDR3 is CASSVGGPPPDTQYF. CDR3 bases: TGTGCCAGCAGCGTAGGGGGACCGCCCCCAGATACGCAGTATTTT. The genes are TRBV9 and TRBJ2-3; either TRBD1 or TRBD2 may fit D (5 bases each). The germline V gene has CDR1 SGDLS and CDR2 YYNGEE. V shed 0 bases and J shed 4 bases, with 12 bases lying between them. This CDR3 comprises 15 residues.